Presented here are 32 T cell receptor beta chains from one specimen sequenced in a study of blood T cell repertoires in COVID-19. Assay: immunoSEQ multiplex PCR; the TCRdb copy retains only in-frame clones and omits some. The sample shows roughly 210,000 clones, about 87% of them seen only once. Sequencing was done on a sample of peripheral blood. These receptors originate from a man between 65 and 79 years old with acute or convalescent COVID-19.

This clone showed up just once. V is TRBV4-1 and J is TRBJ2-7; D gene uncertain. The V end was cut by 1 base, the J end by 3 bases, with 7 bases between. Germline lookup yields CDR1 MGHRA and CDR2 YSYEKL. The CDR3 sequence is 13 residues long. The CDR3, as DNA: TGCGCCAGCAGCCAAGTGCGGTACTACGAGCAGTACTTC. Protein: CASSQVRYYEQYF.

This clone showed up just a few times. V usage is TRBV27 and J usage is TRBJ2-1; 12 nucleotides match TRBD2. The CDR3 is made up of 13 amino acids. The germline V gene encodes CDR1 MNHEY and CDR2 SMNVEV (reference sequence). V lost 6 bases, J lost 12 bases, and 6 bases stayed unmatched. This chain's CDR3 is CASRGLAGSRQFF. The CDR3 DNA follows: TGTGCCAGCAGAGGACTAGCGGGAAGTCGGCAGTTCTTC.

V and J are TRBV19 and TRBJ2-7; 10 bases are shared with TRBD1. The CDR3 totals 15 residues. CDR1 and CDR2 (germline): LNHDA, SQIVND (reference sequence). With V trimmed by 3 bases and J by 5 bases, 7 bases remained unmatched. This chain's CDR3 is CASSISPDRGDEQYF. CDR3 DNA: TGTGCCAGTAGTATTAGTCCGGACAGGGGGGACGAGCAGTACTTC.

The chain has TRBV7-3 and TRBJ1-1; no definite D call. The ends were cut back, 5 bases at V and 4 bases at J, with 11 bases in the middle. There are 13 residues in the CDR3. Germline CDR1 is SGHTA and CDR2 is FQGTGA. The CDR3 sequence is CASSPLRSTEAFF. DNA for the CDR3: TGTGCCAGCAGCCCCCTCCGGAGCACTGAAGCTTTCTTT.

The chain combines TRBV11-3 with TRBJ2-7, with 9 bases lining up with TRBD1. This CDR3 has 16 amino acids. With V trimmed by 4 bases and J by 5 bases, 12 bases remained unmatched. In germline, CDR1 is SGHNT, CDR2 YENEEA. CDR3 bases: TGTGCCAGCAGCTCGTCTCCGACAGGGGGATTCGACGAGCAGTACTTC. Amino acid sequence: CASSSSPTGGFDEQYF.

This chain joins TRBV28 and TRBJ1-2; TRBD1 might be the D (5 bases). V was cut by 6 bases and J by 4 bases, with 15 bases left in between. Looked up from germline, CDR1 is MDHEN and CDR2 is SYDVKM. The CDR3 is 14 amino acids. The CDR3 sequence is CASRTADRFYGYTF. The DNA of the CDR3 is TGTGCCAGCAGAACCGCCGACAGATTCTATGGCTACACCTTC.

The chain links TRBV19 to TRBJ1-5; D gene uncertain. CDR1 is LNHDA, CDR2 SQIVND, per germline (reference sequence). Deletions cut 3 bases from V and 9 bases from J, with 15 bases between. The length of the CDR3 is 14 residues. The CDR3 coding sequence is TGTGCCAGTAGTATCTTGGACTGGAGTCGGCCCCAGCATTTT. The encoded protein is CASSILDWSRPQHF.

The chain uses TRBV7-3 and TRBJ2-1; 13 nucleotides agree with TRBD2. J lost 4 bases, V lost 5 bases, and 5 bases had no gene match. CDR3 length equals 16 residues. CDR1 is SGHTA, CDR2 FQGTGA, per germline. As DNA, the CDR3 is TGTGCCAGCAGCCCGTCGGGACTAGCGGGATACAATGAGCAGTTCTTC. This codes for CASSPSGLAGYNEQFF.

On this clone itself: Different DNA sequences within this sample yield the same CDR3. This chain links TRBV2 with TRBJ1-1; tentative D call: TRBD1 (6 bases). CDR1 is SNHLY, CDR2 FYNNEI, per germline. V shed 5 bases and J shed 1 base, with 8 bases lying between them. The CDR3 covers 13 residues. The CDR3 spells CASSSDRNTEAFF. In nucleotides, the CDR3 is TGTGCCAGCAGTTCGGACAGGAACACTGAAGCTTTCTTT.

V and J are TRBV9 and TRBJ2-2; TRBD2 agrees at 7 bases. The CDR3 is 14 residues long. Germline trimming cut 4 bases from V and 7 bases from J; bases unmatched to any gene: 7. Germline CDR1 is SGDLS and CDR2 is YYNGEE. In DNA form, the CDR3 reads TGTGCCAGCAGCTTACCGGGACTAAACGGGGAGCTGTTTTTT. Residues: CASSLPGLNGELFF. The full variable domain, completed using reference TRBV9 and TRBJ2-2, is DSGVTQTPKHLITATGQRVTLRCSPRSGDLSVYWYQQSLDQGLQFLIQYYNGEERAKGNILERFSAQQFPDLHSELNLSSLELGDSALYFCASSLPGLNGELFFGEGSRLTVL.

The chain recombines TRBV3-1 (or the pseudogene TRBV3-2) with TRBJ1-4; D is undetermined. CDR3 size: 13 residues. The germline V gene encodes CDR1 LGHDT and CDR2 YNNKEL (reference sequence). Deletions cut 1 base from V and 7 bases from J, with 7 bases between. The CDR3 bases are TGTGCCAGCAGCCAAGGAGCAACTGAAAAACTGTTTTTT. Its translation: CASSQGATEKLFF.

The table lists this clone with a few counts. This chain links TRBV12-3 or TRBV12-4 with TRBJ1-6, with unresolved D. V was shortened by 3 bases and J by 12 bases, with 9 bases between the two germline ends. The CDR3 runs to 12 residues. This CDR3 is CASSLREGPLHF. For the CDR3, the DNA is TGTGCCAGCAGTTTGAGAGAGGGACCCCTCCACTTT.

This chain joins TRBV14 and TRBJ2-1; tentatively, D is TRBD2 (6 bases). This CDR3 has 14 amino acids. CDR1 and CDR2 (germline): SGHDN, FVKESK. V was trimmed by 2 bases and J by 15 bases, leaving 20 bases between them. The CDR3 nucleotides read TGTGCCAGCAGCCAAACCTCCGTGGGGGGTGGGTGGTTCTTC. Residues: CASSQTSVGGGWFF.

This chain joins TRBV5-1 and TRBJ2-1; a weak D match, TRBD2 (6 bases). Trimming left V 3 bases short and J 8 bases short, with 15 bases between. Germline V gives CDR1 SGHRS, CDR2 YFSETQ. The CDR3 sequence is 14 residues long. The chain's CDR3 is CASSWWGLTDEQFF. CDR3 DNA: TGCGCCAGCAGCTGGTGGGGACTGACTGATGAGCAGTTCTTC.

This chain uses TRBV5-6 with TRBJ2-1; 8 bases agree with TRBD1. J was trimmed by 7 bases and V by 2 bases; bases with no gene match: 14. From germline, CDR1 is SGHDT and CDR2 YYEEEE. This CDR3 has 17 residues. CDR3 loop: CASSLGDRGLLRNEQFF. In DNA form, the CDR3 reads TGTGCCAGCAGCTTAGGAGACAGGGGCCTTCTAAGAAATGAGCAGTTCTTC.

The table lists this clone with a count of one. V usage is TRBV28 and J usage is TRBJ2-7, with TRBD1 matching 12 bases. V was clipped by 4 bases and J by 10 bases; unmatched bases: 8. The CDR3 totals 14 residues. Germline loops: CDR1 MDHEN, CDR2 SYDVKM. The CDR3 DNA follows: TGTGCCAGCAGTTCGGGACAGGGGGCTTCGGGCCAGTACTTC. Translated: CASSSGQGASGQYF.

This clone was seen more than once but under ten times. This chain uses TRBV9 with TRBJ1-3; D is undetermined. Germline assignment: CDR1 SGDLS and CDR2 YYNGEE. Deletions cut 7 bases from V and 4 bases from J, with 9 bases between. The CDR3 sequence is 12 residues long. CDR3 bases: TGTGCCAGCGAGGGTGGCGGAAACACCATATATTTT. As protein: CASEGGGNTIYF.

The chain is built from TRBV5-6 and TRBJ2-7; 9 bases align to TRBD1. The V gene end was trimmed by 0 bases and the J gene end by 4 bases; junction bases not matched to a gene: 8. Germline CDR1 reads SGHDT; CDR2 reads YYEEEE. This CDR3 has 16 residues. The DNA for the CDR3 is TGTGCCAGCAGCTTGGTAGGGACAGGGATCGGGTACGAGCAGTACTTC. Encoded protein: CASSLVGTGIGYEQYF.

The chain couples TRBV6-6 to TRBJ1-1, with a weak D call TRBD1 (5 bases). The germline V gene has CDR1 MNHNY and CDR2 SVGAGI (reference sequence). This CDR3 is 14 amino acids long. V was trimmed by 5 bases and J by 4 bases, leaving 14 bases between them. The CDR3 DNA reads TGTGCCAGCAGTACCATGGGGGGAAGCACTGAAGCTTTCTTT. Translation gives CASSTMGGSTEAFF.

In nucleotides, the CDR3 is TGTGCCAGCAGTCTCGACAGAGGCCTTACTCAGCCCCAGCATTTT. This gives the protein CASSLDRGLTQPQHF. The chain has TRBV5-4 and TRBJ1-5; TRBD1 might be the D (5 bases). Trimming took off 5 bases at V and 6 bases at J, with 18 bases between the two ends. This CDR3 is built from 15 residues. The germline V gene encodes CDR1 SGHNT and CDR2 YYREEE (reference sequence).

This chain connects TRBV11-2 to TRBJ1-4; 7 bases match TRBD1. Germline CDR1 SGHAT, CDR2 FQNNGV. Losses at the gene ends were 8 bases for V and 3 bases for J; bases not matched to a gene: 12. The CDR3 runs to 16 residues. Here the CDR3 DNA reads TGTGCCAGCTCAACAGGGGTCAAGGGATCTAATGAAAAACTGTTTTTT. Translation gives CASSTGVKGSNEKLFF.

J is TRBJ1-2 and V is TRBV7-9; D is undetermined. Trimming shortened V by 10 bases and J by 2 bases, and 20 bases separated the two germline ends. This CDR3 comprises 15 residues. CDR1 and CDR2 (germline): SEHNR, FQNEAQ (reference sequence). CDR3 nucleotides: TGTGCCACCTTCCCTTACGCAGAACCAAACTATGGCTACACCTTC. Amino acid sequence: CATFPYAEPNYGYTF.

The V call is TRBV14, the J call TRBJ1-2, with 9 bases fitting TRBD1. Germline loops: CDR1 SGHDN, CDR2 FVKESK. This CDR3 region has 15 residues. V was clipped by 3 bases and J by 4 bases; unmatched bases: 6. CDR3 loop: CASSQGTGPGYGYTF. The CDR3 DNA follows: TGTGCCAGCAGCCAGGGGACAGGGCCAGGCTATGGCTACACCTTC.

This clone occurred once. The rearrangement joins TRBV7-6 to TRBJ2-2, with D unclear. Per germline, CDR1 SGHVS and CDR2 FNYEAQ. The CDR3 is made up of 13 amino acids. V lost 5 bases, J lost 5 bases, and 9 bases lay in between. The CDR3 region is CASSPRITGELFF. In nucleotides, the CDR3 is TGTGCCAGCAGCCCCAGGATTACCGGGGAGCTGTTTTTT.

This chain joins TRBV7-9 and TRBJ1-2; a possible D gene is TRBD1 (5 bases). The CDR3 runs to 14 residues. V was clipped by 4 bases and J by 3 bases, with 12 bases between them. Germline assignment: CDR1 SEHNR and CDR2 FQNEAQ (reference sequence). CDR3: CASSSLDSYYGYTF. The CDR3 DNA reads as TGTGCCAGCAGCTCGTTAGACAGCTACTATGGCTACACCTTC.

This clone was recorded a few times. This chain uses TRBV7-8 with TRBJ1-6; TRBD1 might be the D (6 bases). This CDR3 has 14 amino acids. V was trimmed by 5 bases and J by 6 bases, leaving 11 bases between them. The germline gives CDR1 SGHVS, CDR2 FQNEAQ. The CDR3 sequence: CASSPDRLNSPLHF. CDR3 in DNA: TGTGCCAGCAGCCCCGACAGGCTTAATTCACCCCTCCACTTT.

V and J are TRBV4-3 and TRBJ2-1; D is undetermined. The CDR3 has 15 amino acids. The germline CDR1 and CDR2 sequences are LGHNA and YSLEER. Between the trimmed V and J ends, which lost 0 bases and 2 bases, there was a span of 8 bases. The CDR3 protein is CASSQDMAAYNEQFF. The CDR3 coding sequence is TGCGCCAGCAGCCAAGATATGGCTGCCTACAATGAGCAGTTCTTC.

The rearrangement uses TRBV29-1 and TRBJ1-2, with D uncertain. Trimming cost V 3 bases and J 1 base, with 9 bases left between them. Looked up from germline, CDR1 is SQVTM and CDR2 is ANQGSEA. The CDR3 is 13 amino acids. For the CDR3, the DNA is TGCAGCGTTGAGGTTGGGCTTAACTATGGCTACACCTTC. Protein: CSVEVGLNYGYTF.

J is TRBJ2-3 and V is TRBV5-1; TRBD2 matches 7 bases. Looked up from germline, CDR1 is SGHRS and CDR2 is YFSETQ. The V gene end was trimmed by 4 bases and the J gene end by 0 bases; junction bases not matched to a gene: 17. CDR3 length: 19 amino acids. The CDR3 is CASSLTGSSGRASTDTQYF. Here the CDR3 DNA reads TGCGCCAGCAGCCTGACCGGAAGTAGCGGGCGCGCTAGCACAGATACGCAGTATTTT.

The V gene is TRBV27, the J gene TRBJ2-1, with 8 bases lining up with TRBD2. From germline, CDR1 is MNHEY and CDR2 SMNVEV (reference sequence). CDR3 length equals 16 residues. The junction had 16 bases not matched to a gene; V was cut back by 6 bases and J by 9 bases. DNA of the CDR3: TGTGCCAGCAGCGACGGAGGCGGGAGGTTAGATAGTGAGCAGTTCTTC. Residues: CASSDGGGRLDSEQFF.

The chain employs TRBV11-3 and TRBJ2-2; D might be TRBD1 (6 bases). The CDR3 has 13 amino acids. V was pared by 3 bases and J by 6 bases, with 8 bases between. CDR1 SGHNT and CDR2 YENEEA come from the germline V gene. CDR3 DNA sequence: TGTGCCAGCAGCTTCGAGGGGGCCGGGGAGCTGTTTTTT. It translates to CASSFEGAGELFF.

This clone has ten or more counts. The chain has TRBV5-1 and TRBJ1-1; 10 bases line up with TRBD1. Germline values: CDR1 SGHRS, CDR2 YFSETQ. V was clipped by 6 bases and J by 0 bases; unmatched bases: 8. The CDR3 runs to 16 residues. CDR3 bases: TGCGCCAGCAACACCGGGACAGGGGACATGAACACTGAAGCTTTCTTT. Translating gives CASNTGTGDMNTEAFF. Full variable domain (rest looked up from reference TRBV5-1 and TRBJ1-1): KAGVTQTPRYLIKTRGQQVTLSCSPISGHRSVSWYQQTPGQGLQFLFEYFSETQRNKGNFPGRFSGRQFSNSRSEMNVSTLELGDSALYLCASNTGTGDMNTEAFFGQGTRLTVV.